This T cell receptor (beta chain) was sequenced for a study of T cells expressing NK-cell markers. CDR1 LNHDA and CDR2 SQIVND come from the germline V gene (reference sequence). This CDR3 contains 14 residues. No DNA is given; TCRdb re-called the 5' RACE reads and lists each CDR3 protein once. The sample totals some 140,000 distinct CDR3 sequences. Sequencing input: blood T cells: a sorted CD56 or NKG2C T cell subset, CD4+ or CD8+ T cells, or bulk PBMC T cells (not recorded which). The TCR sequence derives from a woman aged 45-60 years in good health. The chain is built from TRBV19 and TRBJ2-7; TCRdb outputs TRBD2, but without DNA this stays unchecked. The CDR3 here is CASSMGLAGDEQYF.